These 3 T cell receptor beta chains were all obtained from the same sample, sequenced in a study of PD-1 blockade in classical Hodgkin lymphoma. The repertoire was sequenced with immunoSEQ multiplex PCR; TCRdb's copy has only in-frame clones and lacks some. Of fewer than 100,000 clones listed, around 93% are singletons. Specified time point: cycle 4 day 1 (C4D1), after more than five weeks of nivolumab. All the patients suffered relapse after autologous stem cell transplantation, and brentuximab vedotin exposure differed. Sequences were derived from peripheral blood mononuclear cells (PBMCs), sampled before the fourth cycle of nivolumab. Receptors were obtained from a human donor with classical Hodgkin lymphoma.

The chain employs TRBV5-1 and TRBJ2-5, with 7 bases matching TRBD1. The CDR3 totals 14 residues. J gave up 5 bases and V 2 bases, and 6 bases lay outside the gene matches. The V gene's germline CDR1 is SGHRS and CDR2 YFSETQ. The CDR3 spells CASSFEGGRETQYF. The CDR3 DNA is TGCGCCAGCAGCTTTGAAGGGGGCAGGGAGACCCAGTACTTC.

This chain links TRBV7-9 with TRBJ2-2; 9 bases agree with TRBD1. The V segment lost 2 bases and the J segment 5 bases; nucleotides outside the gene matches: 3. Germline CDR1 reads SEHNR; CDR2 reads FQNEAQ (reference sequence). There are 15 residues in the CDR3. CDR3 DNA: TGTGCCAGCAGCTTAACGGGACAGGGAACCGGGGAGCTGTTTTTT. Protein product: CASSLTGQGTGELFF.

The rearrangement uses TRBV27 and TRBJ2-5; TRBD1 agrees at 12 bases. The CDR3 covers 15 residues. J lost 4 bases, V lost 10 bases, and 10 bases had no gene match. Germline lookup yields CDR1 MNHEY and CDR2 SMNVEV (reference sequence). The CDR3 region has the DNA TGTGCCACTAGACGCCGGGACAGGGGGCGAGAGACCCAGTACTTC. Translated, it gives CATRRRDRGRETQYF.